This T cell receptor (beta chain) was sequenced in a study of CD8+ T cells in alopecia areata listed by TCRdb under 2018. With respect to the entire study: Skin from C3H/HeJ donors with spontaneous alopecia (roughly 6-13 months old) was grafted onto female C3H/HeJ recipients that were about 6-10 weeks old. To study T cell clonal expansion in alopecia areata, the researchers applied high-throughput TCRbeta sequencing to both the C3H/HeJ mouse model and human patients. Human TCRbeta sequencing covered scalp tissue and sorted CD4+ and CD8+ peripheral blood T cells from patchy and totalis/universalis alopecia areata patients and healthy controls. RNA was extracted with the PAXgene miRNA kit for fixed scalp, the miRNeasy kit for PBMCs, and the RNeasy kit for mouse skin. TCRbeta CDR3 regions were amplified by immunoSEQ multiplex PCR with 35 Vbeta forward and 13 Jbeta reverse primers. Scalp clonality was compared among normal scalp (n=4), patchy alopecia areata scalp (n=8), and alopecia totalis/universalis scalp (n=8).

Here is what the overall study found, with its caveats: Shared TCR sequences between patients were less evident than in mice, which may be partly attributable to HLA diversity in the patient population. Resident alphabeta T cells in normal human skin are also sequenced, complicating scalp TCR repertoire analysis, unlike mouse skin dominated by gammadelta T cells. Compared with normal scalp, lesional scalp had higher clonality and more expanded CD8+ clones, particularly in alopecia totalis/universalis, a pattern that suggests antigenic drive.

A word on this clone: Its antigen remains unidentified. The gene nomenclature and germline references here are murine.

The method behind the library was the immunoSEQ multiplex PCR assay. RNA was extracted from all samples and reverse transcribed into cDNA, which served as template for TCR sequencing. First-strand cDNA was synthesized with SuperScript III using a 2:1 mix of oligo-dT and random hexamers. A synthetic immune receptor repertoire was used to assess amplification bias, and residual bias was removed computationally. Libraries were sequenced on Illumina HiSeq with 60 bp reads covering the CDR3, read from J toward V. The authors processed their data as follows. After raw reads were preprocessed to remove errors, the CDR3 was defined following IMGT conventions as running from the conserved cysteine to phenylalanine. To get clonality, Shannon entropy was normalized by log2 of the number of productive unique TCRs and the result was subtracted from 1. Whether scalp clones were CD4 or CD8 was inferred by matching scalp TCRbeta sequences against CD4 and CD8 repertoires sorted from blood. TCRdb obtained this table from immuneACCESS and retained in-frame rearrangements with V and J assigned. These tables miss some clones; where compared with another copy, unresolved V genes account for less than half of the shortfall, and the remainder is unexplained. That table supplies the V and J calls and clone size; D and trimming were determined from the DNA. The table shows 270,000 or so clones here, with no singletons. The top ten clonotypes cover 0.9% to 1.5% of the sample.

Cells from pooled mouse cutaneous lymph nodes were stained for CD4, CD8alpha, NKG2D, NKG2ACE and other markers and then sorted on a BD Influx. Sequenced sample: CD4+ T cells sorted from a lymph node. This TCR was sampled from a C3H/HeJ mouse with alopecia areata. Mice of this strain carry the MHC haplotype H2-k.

The CDR3 protein is CASSLRDTETLYF. CDR3 bases read: TGTGCCAGCAGCCTCAGGGACACAGAA. The chain uses TRBV19 and TRBJ2-3; TRBD1 is perhaps the D gene, given 6 matching bases. The sequenced fragment ends 4 residues before the CDR3 boundary, so the rest is inferred from the germline J gene. Reading the germline V gene (reference sequence) gives CDR1 FNHDT and CDR2 SITEND. The CDR3 sequence holds 13 residues, the cysteine and phenylalanine included. The CDR3 was read in part: 27 bases, with the frame set at base 1. V is shortened by 5 bases, J by 4 bases, and the region joining them spans 11 bases.